The subject of this entry is one TCR beta chain. Its antigen is unknown. The data belong to a study of CD8+CD57+ T cells in acquired aplastic anemia. Study context: Isolated CD4+ and CD8+ cells, once sorted, yielded DNA averaging about 3.2 ug.

CDR3 length: 15 amino acids. V was pared by 6 bases and J by 7 bases, with 10 bases of the junction left unmatched. Study conclusions and caveats: Patients and healthy controls showed no significant CD8+ Simpson's diversity difference. Common to patients and controls were about 31 CD8+ CDR3 sequences.

CDR3 and TCR beta VDJ profiling relied on genomic DNA as the template. TCRdb fed the reads into MiXCR, producing one record per CDR3 protein. The sample records 250,000 to 350,000 distinct CDR3 sequences, roughly three fifths being singletons. The chain is built from TRBV12-3 or TRBV12-4 and TRBJ2-1, with 9 bases matching TRBD2. The material sequenced was sorted CD4+, CD8+, or CD8+CD57+ T cells (not recorded which) from PBMCs. The TCR comes from a human donor with severe aplastic anemia or a healthy control (not recorded which). The CDR3 bases are TGTGCCAGCAGAGTAGCGGGAGTTACCATGAATGAGCAGTTCTTC. It specifies CASRVAGVTMNEQFF.